This TCR beta chain was documented in a study of blood T cell repertoires in COVID-19. Here immunoSEQ multiplex PCR was the method, and the copy in TCRdb shows in-frame clones only, minus some. The table has approximately 300,000 clones, roughly 90% seen once. The CDR3 extends over 14 amino acids. Germline CDR1 KGHDR, CDR2 SFDVKD. V trimming: 7 bases; J trimming: 0 bases; junction bases outside the gene matches: 4. This receptor was taken from a woman in her 30s with COVID-19, enrolled during active disease. The sample taken for sequencing was peripheral blood. The V and J genes are TRBV24-1 and TRBJ2-7, with 8 bases identical to TRBD1. DNA for the CDR3: TGTGCCACCAGCATTACAGGGGGCTCCTACGAGCAGTACTTC. Translation: CATSITGGSYEQYF.